These T cell receptor beta chains were read from a single sample in a study of shared clonotypes between healthy human individuals. Here immunoSEQ multiplex PCR was the method, and the copy in TCRdb shows in-frame clones only, minus some. The table records about 1 million clones, around 74% of them present only once. The specimen was memory CD4+ T cells sorted from blood. These receptors were collected from a young man in good health. The CDR3 runs from the conserved cysteine through the conserved F or W. D genes are given only for firm matches. Expanded clones are given a class, and other clones once, few, many or no size at all.

abundance	d_gene	v_gene	j_gene	CDR3aa	CDR3nt
NA	NA	TRBV10-3	TRBJ1-2	CAISDAAALAGYTF	TGTGCCATCAGTGACGCCGCGGCCCTTGCTGGCTACACCTTC
NA	NA	TRBV5-1	TRBJ2-7	CASSLAGGNAYEQYF	TGCGCCAGCAGCTTGGCCGGAGGGAACGCGTACGAGCAGTACTTC
NA	TRBD1	TRBV4-1	TRBJ2-7	CASSPRQGNSYEQYF	TGCGCCAGCAGCCCCCGACAGGGGAATTCGTACGAGCAGTACTTC
many	TRBD2	TRBV6-6	TRBJ2-1	CASSPGTSNNEQFF	TGTGCCAGCAGCCCCGGGACTAGCAATAATGAGCAGTTCTTC
NA	NA	TRBV5-1	TRBJ2-1	CASSLSPGTYNEQFF	TGCGCCAGCAGCTTGTCTCCGGGAACCTACAATGAGCAGTTCTTC
few	NA	TRBV27	TRBJ1-6	CASSSTSGFFDNSPLHF	TGTGCCAGCAGTTCAACTTCCGGCTTCTTCGATAATTCACCCCTCCACTTT
NA	TRBD1	TRBV10-3	TRBJ2-3	CAIRAGQGPTDTQYF	TGTGCCATCAGGGCCGGACAGGGTCCCACAGATACGCAGTATTTT
NA	TRBD2	TRBV5-1	TRBJ2-1	CASALFGRELGEQFF	TGCGCCAGCGCCCTTTTTGGGCGGGAGTTGGGTGAGCAGTTCTTC
NA	TRBD2	TRBV2	TRBJ2-1	CASSDRTSPLDNEQFF	TGTGCCAGCAGTGACCGGACTAGCCCCCTCGACAATGAGCAGTTCTTC
NA	NA	TRBV2	TRBJ2-7	CATAASRYSYEQYF	TGTGCCACCGCCGCCTCGCGGTACTCCTACGAGCAGTACTTC
NA	TRBD1	TRBV5-1	TRBJ1-4	CASSLFTGVDEKLFF	TGCGCCAGCAGCTTGTTCACAGGGGTTGATGAAAAACTGTTTTTT
NA	NA	TRBV6-5	TRBJ1-4	CASSRTMYEKLFF	TGTGCCAGCAGTAGGACTATGTATGAAAAACTGTTTTTT
few	NA	TRBV5-3	TRBJ1-3	CATSRRRGFDVSGNTIYF	TGTGCCACCTCTAGGAGGAGAGGGTTTGACGTCTCTGGAAACACCATATATTTT
NA	NA	TRBV6-1	TRBJ2-7	CASSEGTGRPPYEQYF	TGTGCCAGCAGTGAAGGGACCGGCAGGCCCCCCTACGAGCAGTACTTC
NA	TRBD1	TRBV18	TRBJ1-1	CASTPTQGSTEAFF	TGTGCCAGCACTCCTACACAGGGGAGCACTGAAGCTTTCTTT
NA	TRBD1	TRBV18	TRBJ1-4	CASSPGGDRRFF	TGTGCCAGCTCCCCCGGGGGGGACAGGCGGTTTTTT
NA	TRBD1	TRBV28	TRBJ1-5	CASRGDRGLQPQHF	TGTGCCAGCAGAGGAGACAGGGGACTTCAGCCCCAGCATTTT
NA	NA	TRBV19	TRBJ1-5	CASSGGMSANQPQHF	TGTGCCAGTAGTGGAGGGATGTCTGCCAATCAGCCCCAGCATTTT
NA	NA	TRBV20-1	TRBJ2-3	CSALPLDTQYF	TGCAGTGCTCTGCCCCTAGATACGCAGTATTTT
NA	NA	TRBV7-8	TRBJ2-7	CASSYDLIRGHYEQYF	TGTGCCAGCAGCTATGACCTTATCAGGGGCCACTACGAGCAGTACTTC
NA	TRBD2	TRBV5-1	TRBJ2-2	CASSAGLAVNTGELFF	TGCGCCAGCAGCGCGGGACTAGCGGTAAACACCGGGGAGCTGTTTTTT
NA	NA	TRBV7-2	TRBJ2-2	CATRLSNTGELFF	TGTGCCACTCGACTTTCGAACACCGGGGAGCTGTTTTTT
NA	NA	TRBV6-1	TRBJ1-3	CASSESLGNTIYF	TGTGCCAGCAGTGAATCCTTGGGAAACACCATATATTTT
NA	TRBD1	TRBV28	TRBJ2-7	CASSPGTGPPNEQYF	TGTGCCAGCAGTCCCGGGACAGGGCCCCCCAACGAGCAGTACTTC
NA	TRBD1	TRBV5-1	TRBJ2-5	CASTRQGGETQYF	TGCGCCAGCACCAGACAGGGCGGCGAGACCCAGTACTTC
NA	NA	TRBV6-4	TRBJ2-3	CASSGEGGTDTQYF	TGTGCCAGCAGTGGCGAAGGGGGGACAGATACGCAGTATTTT
NA	NA	TRBV7-9	TRBJ1-3	CASSFVTVGGRNTIYF	TGTGCCAGCAGCTTTGTGACAGTCGGAGGTCGAAACACCATATATTTT
once	TRBD2	TRBV2	TRBJ2-7	CASMGLAGGFSYEQYF	TGTGCCAGCATGGGACTAGCGGGAGGGTTCTCCTACGAGCAGTACTTC
NA	NA	TRBV6-5	TRBJ1-2	CASSYSGDNNYGYTF	TGTGCCAGCAGTTACTCTGGCGACAATAACTATGGCTACACCTTC
NA	TRBD1	TRBV10-3	TRBJ1-1	CATETGSTEAFF	TGTGCCACCGAGACAGGGAGCACTGAAGCTTTCTTT
few	NA	TRBV6-5	TRBJ1-3	CASSYNRMSSGNTIYF	TGTGCCAGCAGTTACAACAGGATGAGCTCTGGAAACACCATATATTTT